This TCR beta chain was documented in a study of blood T cell repertoires in COVID-19. Overall study context: COVID-19 samples collected from the United States, Italy and Spain covered acute and convalescent phases. In each case, the material was cDNA or gDNA derived from T cells, B-cell-depleted T cells, or PBMCs.

A Seattle source enrolled patients during active infection and followed them longitudinally. From germline, CDR1 is LNHDA and CDR2 SQIVND (reference sequence). This CDR3 has 14 residues. The V segment lost 8 bases and the J segment 6 bases; nucleotides outside the gene matches: 9. Original methodology: How many nucleated cells were present was estimated from reference gene primer amplification. Profiled with immunoSEQ multiplex PCR; TCRdb holds only in-frame clones, not every one. The V and J calls and the clone size are those of that table, but D and trimming were determined from the DNA. Of 35,000 to 40,000 clones in the sample, roughly 70% were seen once.

The chain carries TRBV19 and TRBJ1-5; 8 bases match TRBD1. The sequence was obtained from an older man with COVID-19, enrolled during active disease. The material sequenced was peripheral blood. Here the CDR3 DNA reads TGTGCCAGTTCCGGGACAGGAGGTTTTCAGCCCCAGCATTTT. Translation: CASSGTGGFQPQHF.